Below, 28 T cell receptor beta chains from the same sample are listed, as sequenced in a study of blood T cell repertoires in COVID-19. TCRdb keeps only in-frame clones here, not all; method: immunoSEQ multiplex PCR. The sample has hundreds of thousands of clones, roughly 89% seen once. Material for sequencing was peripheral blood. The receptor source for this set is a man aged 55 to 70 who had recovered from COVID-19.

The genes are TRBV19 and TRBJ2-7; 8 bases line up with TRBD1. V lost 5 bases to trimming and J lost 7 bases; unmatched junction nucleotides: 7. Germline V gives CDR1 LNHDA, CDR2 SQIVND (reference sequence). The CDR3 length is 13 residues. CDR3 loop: CASSGGQAVEQYF. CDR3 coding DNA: TGTGCCAGTAGTGGGGGACAGGCCGTTGAGCAGTACTTC.

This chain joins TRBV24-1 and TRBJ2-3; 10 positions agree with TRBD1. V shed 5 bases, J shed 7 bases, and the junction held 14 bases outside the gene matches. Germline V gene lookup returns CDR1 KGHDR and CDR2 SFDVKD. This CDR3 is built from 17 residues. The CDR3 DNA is TGTGCCACCAGTGGCCCGGCCCCGGGACAGGGGCTACATACGCAGTATTTT. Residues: CATSGPAPGQGLHTQYF.

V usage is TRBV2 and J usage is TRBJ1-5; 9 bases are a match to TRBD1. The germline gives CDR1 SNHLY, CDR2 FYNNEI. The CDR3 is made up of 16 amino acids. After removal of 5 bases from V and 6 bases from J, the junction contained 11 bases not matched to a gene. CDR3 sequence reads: CASSSENRGRRQPQHF. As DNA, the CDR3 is TGTGCCAGCAGTTCCGAAAACAGGGGGCGACGTCAGCCCCAGCATTTT.

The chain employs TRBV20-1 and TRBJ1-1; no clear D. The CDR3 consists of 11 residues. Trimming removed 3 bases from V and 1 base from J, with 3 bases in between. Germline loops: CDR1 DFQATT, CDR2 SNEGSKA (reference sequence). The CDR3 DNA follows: TGCAGTGCTAGCGGGAACACTGAAGCTTTCTTT. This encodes CSASGNTEAFF.

The CDR3 region has the DNA TGTGCCTGCTACAGGGGCGTGGGAAACACCATATATTTT. It yields the protein CACYRGVGNTIYF. V usage is TRBV30 and J usage is TRBJ1-3; 7 bases map to TRBD1. The CDR3 loop spans 13 amino acids. Germline V gives CDR1 GTSNPN, CDR2 SVGIG (reference sequence). The ends lost 6 bases at V and 4 bases at J; junction bases unmatched: 6.

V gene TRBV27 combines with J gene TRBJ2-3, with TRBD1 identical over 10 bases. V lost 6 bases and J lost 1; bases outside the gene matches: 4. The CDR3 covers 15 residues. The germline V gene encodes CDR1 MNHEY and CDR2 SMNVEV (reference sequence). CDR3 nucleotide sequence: TGTGCCAGCAGGGGACAGGGGAAGGGCACAGATACGCAGTATTTT. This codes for CASRGQGKGTDTQYF.

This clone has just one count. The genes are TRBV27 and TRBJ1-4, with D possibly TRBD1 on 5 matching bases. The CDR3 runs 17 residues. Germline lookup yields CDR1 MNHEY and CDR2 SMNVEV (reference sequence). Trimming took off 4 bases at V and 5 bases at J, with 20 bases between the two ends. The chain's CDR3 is CASSSRSIDRENEKLFF. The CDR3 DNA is TGTGCCAGCAGTTCGAGATCTATAGACAGAGAGAATGAAAAACTGTTTTTT. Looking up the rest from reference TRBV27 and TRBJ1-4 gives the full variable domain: EAQVTQNPRYLITVTGKKLTVTCSQNMNHEYMSWYRQDPGLGLRQIYYSMNVEVTDKGDVPEGYKVSRKEKRNFPLILESPSPNQTSLYFCASSSRSIDRENEKLFFGSGTQLSVL.

CDR3 in amino acids: CSVAREMYTEAFF. CDR3 nucleotides: TGCAGCGTTGCCAGGGAAATGTACACTGAAGCTTTCTTT. V usage is TRBV29-1 and J usage is TRBJ1-1; possible D gene TRBD1, 5 bases. There are 13 residues in the CDR3. The germline V gene has CDR1 SQVTM and CDR2 ANQGSEA. The V end was cut by 4 bases, the J end by 3 bases, with 12 bases between.

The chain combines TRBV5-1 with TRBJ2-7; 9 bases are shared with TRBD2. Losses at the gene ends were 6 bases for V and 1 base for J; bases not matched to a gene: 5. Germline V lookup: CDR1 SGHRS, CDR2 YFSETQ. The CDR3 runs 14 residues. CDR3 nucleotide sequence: TGCGCCAGCATGCGCGGGGGGGGTTCCTACGAGCAGTACTTC. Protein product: CASMRGGGSYEQYF.

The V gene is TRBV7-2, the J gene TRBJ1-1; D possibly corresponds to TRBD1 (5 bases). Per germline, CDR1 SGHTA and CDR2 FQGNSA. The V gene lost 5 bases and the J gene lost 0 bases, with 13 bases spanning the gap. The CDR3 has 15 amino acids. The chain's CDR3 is CASSLSEGMNTEAFF. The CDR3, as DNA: TGTGCCAGCAGCCTTTCGGAGGGGATGAACACTGAAGCTTTCTTT.

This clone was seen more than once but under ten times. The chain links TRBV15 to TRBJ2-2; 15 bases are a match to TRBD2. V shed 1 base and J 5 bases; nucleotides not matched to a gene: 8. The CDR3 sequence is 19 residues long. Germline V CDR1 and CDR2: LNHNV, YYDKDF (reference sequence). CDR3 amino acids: CATSRVGTSGRHKTGELFF. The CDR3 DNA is TGTGCCACCAGCAGAGTAGGGACTAGCGGGAGGCACAAGACCGGGGAGCTGTTTTTT.

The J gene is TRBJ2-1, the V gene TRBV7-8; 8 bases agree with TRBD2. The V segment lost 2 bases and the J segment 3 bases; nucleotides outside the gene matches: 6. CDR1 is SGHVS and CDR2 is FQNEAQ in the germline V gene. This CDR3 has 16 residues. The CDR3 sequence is CASSLLGLAYYNEQFF. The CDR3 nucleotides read TGTGCCAGCAGCTTACTCGGACTAGCCTACTACAATGAGCAGTTCTTC.

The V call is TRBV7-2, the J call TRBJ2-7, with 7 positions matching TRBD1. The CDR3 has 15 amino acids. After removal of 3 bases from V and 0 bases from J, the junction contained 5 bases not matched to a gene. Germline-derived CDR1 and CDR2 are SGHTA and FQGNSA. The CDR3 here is CASSLGQSSSYEQYF. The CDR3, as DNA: TGTGCCAGCAGCTTGGGACAGTCGAGCTCCTACGAGCAGTACTTC.

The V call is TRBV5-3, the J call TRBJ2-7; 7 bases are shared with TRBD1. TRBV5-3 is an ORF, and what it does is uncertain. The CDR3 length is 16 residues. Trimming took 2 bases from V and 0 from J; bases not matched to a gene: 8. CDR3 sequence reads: CARSFVDRAHSYEQYF. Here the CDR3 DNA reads TGTGCCAGAAGCTTCGTCGACAGGGCTCACTCCTACGAGCAGTACTTC.

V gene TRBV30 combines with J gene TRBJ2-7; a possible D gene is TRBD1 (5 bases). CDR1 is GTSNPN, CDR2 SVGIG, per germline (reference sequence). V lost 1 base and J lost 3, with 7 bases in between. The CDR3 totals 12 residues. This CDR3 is CAWSADSYEQYF. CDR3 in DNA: TGTGCCTGGAGTGCAGACAGCTACGAGCAGTACTTC.

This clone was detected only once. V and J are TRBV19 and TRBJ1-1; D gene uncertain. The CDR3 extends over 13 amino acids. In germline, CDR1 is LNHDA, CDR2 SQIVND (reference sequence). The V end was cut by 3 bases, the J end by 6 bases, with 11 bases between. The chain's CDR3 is CASSIFGEAEAFF. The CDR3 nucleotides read TGTGCCAGTAGTATCTTTGGAGAAGCTGAAGCTTTCTTT.

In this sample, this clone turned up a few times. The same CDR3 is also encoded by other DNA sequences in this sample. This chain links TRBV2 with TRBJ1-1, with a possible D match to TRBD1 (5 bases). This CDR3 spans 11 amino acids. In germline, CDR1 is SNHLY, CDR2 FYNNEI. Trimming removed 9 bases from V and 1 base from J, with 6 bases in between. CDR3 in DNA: TGTGCCAGTACAGGGAACACTGAAGCTTTCTTT. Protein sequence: CASTGNTEAFF.

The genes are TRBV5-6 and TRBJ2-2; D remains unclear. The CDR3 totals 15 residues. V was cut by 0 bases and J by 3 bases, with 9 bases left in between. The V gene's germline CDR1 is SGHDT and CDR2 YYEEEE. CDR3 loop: CASSLASTDTGELFF. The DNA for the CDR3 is TGTGCCAGCAGCTTGGCTTCTACAGACACCGGGGAGCTGTTTTTT. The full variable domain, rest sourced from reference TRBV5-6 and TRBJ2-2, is DAGVTQSPTHLIKTRGQQVTLRCSPKSGHDTVSWYQQALGQGPQFIFQYYEEEERQRGNFPDRFSGHQFPNYSSELNVNALLLGDSALYLCASSLASTDTGELFFGEGSRLTVL.

CDR3 nucleotides: TGTGCCTTAGAGCAGGGGGCAGATACTGAAGCTTTCTTT. Amino acid sequence: CALEQGADTEAFF. This rearrangement joins TRBV30 to TRBJ1-1; 8 bases match TRBD1. The trim removed 7 bases at V and 5 bases at J, leaving 9 bases unmatched. CDR1 is GTSNPN, CDR2 SVGIG, per germline (reference sequence). This CDR3 spans 13 amino acids.

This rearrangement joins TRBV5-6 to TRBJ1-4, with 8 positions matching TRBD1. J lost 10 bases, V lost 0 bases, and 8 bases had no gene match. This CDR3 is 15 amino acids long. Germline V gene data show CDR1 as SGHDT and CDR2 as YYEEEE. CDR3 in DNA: TGTGCCAGCAGCTTGGGGGGGACAGGCAACGGAAAACTGTTTTTT. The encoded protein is CASSLGGTGNGKLFF.

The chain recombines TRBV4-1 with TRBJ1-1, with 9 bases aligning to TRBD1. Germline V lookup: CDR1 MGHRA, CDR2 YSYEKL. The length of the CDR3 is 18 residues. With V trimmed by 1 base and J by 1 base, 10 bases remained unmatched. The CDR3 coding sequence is TGCGCCAGCAGCCAAGTCCCCTTGACAGGGGGAGCGAACACTGAAGCTTTCTTT. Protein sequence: CASSQVPLTGGANTEAFF.

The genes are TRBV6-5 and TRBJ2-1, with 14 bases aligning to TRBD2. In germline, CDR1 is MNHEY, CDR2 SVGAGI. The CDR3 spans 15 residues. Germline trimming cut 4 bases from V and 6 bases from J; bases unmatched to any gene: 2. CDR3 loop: CASSLTSGRANEQFF. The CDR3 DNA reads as TGTGCCAGCAGTTTGACTAGCGGGAGGGCCAATGAGCAGTTCTTC.

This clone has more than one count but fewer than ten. The CDR3 reads CASSQSGGQGMKSPLHF. Written as DNA, the CDR3 is TGTGCCAGCAGCCAATCGGGAGGGCAGGGAATGAAATCACCCCTCCACTTT. The rearrangement joins TRBV3-1 (or the pseudogene TRBV3-2) to TRBJ1-6; TRBD1 might be the D (5 bases). There are 17 residues in the CDR3. CDR1 is LGHDT and CDR2 is YNNKEL in the germline V gene (reference sequence). V lost 2 bases and J lost 10, with 21 bases in between.

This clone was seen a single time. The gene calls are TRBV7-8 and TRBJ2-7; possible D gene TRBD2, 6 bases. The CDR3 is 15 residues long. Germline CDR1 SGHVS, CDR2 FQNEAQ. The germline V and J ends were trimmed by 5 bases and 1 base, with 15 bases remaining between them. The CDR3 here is CASSGGSVGSYEQYF. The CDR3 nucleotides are TGTGCCAGCAGCGGGGGGTCCGTGGGGTCCTACGAGCAGTACTTC.

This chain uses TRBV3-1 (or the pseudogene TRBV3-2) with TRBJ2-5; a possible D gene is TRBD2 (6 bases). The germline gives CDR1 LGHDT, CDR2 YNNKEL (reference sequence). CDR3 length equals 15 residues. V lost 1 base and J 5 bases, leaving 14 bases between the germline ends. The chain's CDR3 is CASSQGGTPRETQYF. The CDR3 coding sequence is TGTGCCAGCAGCCAAGGCGGGACCCCGAGGGAGACCCAGTACTTC.

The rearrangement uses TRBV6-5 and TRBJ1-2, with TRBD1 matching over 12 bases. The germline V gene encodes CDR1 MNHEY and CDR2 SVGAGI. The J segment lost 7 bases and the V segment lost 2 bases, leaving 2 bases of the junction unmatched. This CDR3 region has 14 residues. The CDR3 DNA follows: TGTGCCAGCAGTTACGGGACAGGGGGCATTGGCTACACCTTC. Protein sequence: CASSYGTGGIGYTF.

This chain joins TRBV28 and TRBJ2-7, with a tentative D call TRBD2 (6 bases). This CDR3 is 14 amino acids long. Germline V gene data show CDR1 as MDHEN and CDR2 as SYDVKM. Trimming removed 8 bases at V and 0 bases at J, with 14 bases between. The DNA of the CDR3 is TGTGCCAGCCAGACGGCTAGCGTCTCCTACGAGCAGTACTTC. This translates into CASQTASVSYEQYF.

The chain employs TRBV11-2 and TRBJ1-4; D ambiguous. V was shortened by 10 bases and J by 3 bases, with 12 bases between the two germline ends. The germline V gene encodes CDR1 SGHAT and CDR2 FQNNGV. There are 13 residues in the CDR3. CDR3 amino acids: CATSRSANEKLFF. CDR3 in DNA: TGTGCCACCTCAAGGAGTGCTAATGAAAAACTGTTTTTT. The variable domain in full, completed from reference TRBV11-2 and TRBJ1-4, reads EAGVAQSPRYKIIEKRQSVAFWCNPISGHATLYWYQQILGQGPKLLIQFQNNGVVDDSQLPKDRFSAERLKGVDSTLKIQPAKLEDSAVYLCATSRSANEKLFFGSGTQLSVL.